What follows describes a single TCR beta chain. Its antigen is still unknown. This entry comes from a study of regulatory T cells in long-lasting Graves disease. General study findings and limits: Favored usage of TRBV28, TRBJ1-2 and TRBJ2-5 was recorded in persistent disease.

CDR3 regions were amplified by Arm-PCR using iRepertoire HTBI primers to build TCR beta libraries. TCRdb re-called the multiplex PCR reads through MiXCR, storing one row per CDR3 protein. The data hold approximately 470,000 distinct CDR3 sequences, with 15% to 20% observed a single time. V lost 4 bases and J 2 bases, leaving 18 bases between the germline ends. This CDR3 region has 16 residues. In germline, CDR1 is LNHDA, CDR2 SQIVND (reference sequence). As for time point: newly diagnosed GD, antithyroid drugs for less than 3 months. Extracted RNA from PBMCs served as the source of the TCR library. A further study also used this sample, focusing on T cells in Graves' hyperthyroidism and ophthalmopathy. In that study: Diagnostic assessment was based on clinical symptoms, serum thyroxine and TRAb, thyroid ultrasound and orbital computed tomography.

This sample comprised peripheral blood mononuclear cells (PBMCs), obtained at new diagnosis, from a patient treated with antithyroid drugs. The sequence derives from a man in his forties with Graves disease. J is TRBJ2-7 and V is TRBV19; D perhaps matches TRBD2 (5 bases). CDR3 DNA sequence: TGTGCCAGTAGTACCCCGAGGACGGGAAAGACCTACGAGCAGTACTTC. It encodes CASSTPRTGKTYEQYF.